This T cell receptor (beta chain) was documented in a study of OX40 agonist ivuxolimab in advanced cancers. Study at large: A partial response was reached by three patients: one with hepatocellular carcinoma and two with cutaneous melanoma.

Sequencing was performed with immunoSEQ multiplex PCR; in TCRdb, only in-frame clones are kept and a portion is missing. The data show around 140,000 clones, more than 85% seen once. Findings and caveats of the study: Clonal expansion was seen in CD4+ and CD8+ blood T cells by week 6 at 0.1 to 3.0 mg/kg. Low normalized T-cell clonal expansion also characterized some of the nonresponders.

Comment on this clone: The antigen is undetermined.

Trimming removed 2 bases at V and 6 bases at J, with 13 bases between. There are 14 residues in the CDR3. Germline V CDR1 and CDR2: MNHEY, SMNVEV (reference sequence). The chain links TRBV27 to TRBJ1-2; weak D call: TRBD1 (6 bases). The receptor comes from an adult with an advanced solid tumor such as melanoma, head and neck, liver or kidney cancer. The specimen comprised CD4+ or CD8+ T cells sorted from blood, sampled in a trial of the OX40 agonist ivuxolimab. For the CDR3, the DNA is TGTGCCAGCAGTTTAAAGTCAGGGGTGGATGGCTACACCTTC. As protein: CASSLKSGVDGYTF.